These 15 T cell receptor beta chains share one sample of origin, sequenced in a study of T cell changes during pregnancy in multiple sclerosis. The repertoire was sequenced with immunoSEQ multiplex PCR; TCRdb's copy has only in-frame clones and lacks some. The repertoire holds 56,000 or so clones, about 92% seen once, with 0.65% to 0.7% in the top ten. The sequences come from CD4+ T cells from peripheral blood mononuclear cells, collected in the third trimester of pregnancy. All receptors derive from a female donor with multiple sclerosis, enrolled in a pregnancy study.

V gene TRBV18 combines with J gene TRBJ2-7; the D is unclear. The CDR3 is made up of 11 amino acids. V gave up 3 bases and J gave up 7 bases, with 7 bases separating them. CDR1 and CDR2 from the germline V gene are KGHSH and LQKENI. Here the CDR3 DNA reads TGTGCCAGCTCACCTTCCGAGGAGCAGTACTTC. It yields the protein CASSPSEEQYF.

The rearrangement uses TRBV6-4 and TRBJ2-3; 8 nucleotides align to TRBD2. This CDR3 contains 15 residues. CDR1 and CDR2 (germline): MRHNA, SNTAGT. Trimming removed 5 bases from V and 1 base from J; junction bases left unmatched: 5. CDR3 DNA: TGTGCCAGCAGTTCTAGCGGGTCTCGCACAGATACGCAGTATTTT. This sequence encodes CASSSSGSRTDTQYF.

The chain recombines TRBV5-4 with TRBJ2-5, with 12 nucleotides matching TRBD2. CDR3 length equals 16 residues. Germline CDR1 reads SGHNT; CDR2 reads YYREEE (reference sequence). Germline trimming cut 2 bases from V and 6 bases from J; bases unmatched to any gene: 8. DNA for the CDR3: TGTGCCAGCAGCTTAACTAGCGGGAGGACCAAGCAGACCCAGTACTTC. This codes for CASSLTSGRTKQTQYF.

The CDR3 bases are TGCGCCAGCAGCCCGACCCCCGGGCAGCCCCAGCATTTT. Protein sequence: CASSPTPGQPQHF. The V call is TRBV5-1, the J call TRBJ1-5, with D unresolved. The CDR3 consists of 13 residues. With 4 bases removed from V and 7 bases from J, the gap between germline ends came to 12 bases. Per the germline V gene, CDR1 is SGHRS and CDR2 is YFSETQ.

The CDR3 DNA follows: TGTGCCAGCAGCTTGTCAGGGCAAAACTACGAGCAGTACTTC. This codes for CASSLSGQNYEQYF. The J gene is TRBJ2-7, the V gene TRBV5-4, with D possibly TRBD1 on 5 matching bases. The germline gives CDR1 SGHNT, CDR2 YYREEE (reference sequence). V lost 1 base and J 3 bases, leaving 11 bases between the germline ends. The CDR3 spans 14 residues.

The V gene is TRBV30, the J gene TRBJ1-2, with D unresolved. Germline-derived CDR1 and CDR2 are GTSNPN and SVGIG (reference sequence). The CDR3 runs to 10 residues. Trimming stripped 7 bases from V and 11 bases from J, with 14 bases between. The CDR3 is CASRTGKYTF. DNA for the CDR3: TGTGCCTCAAGGACCGGGAAATACACCTTC.

V usage is TRBV28 and J usage is TRBJ1-5; the D gene is possibly TRBD1 (6 bases). Germline CDR1 is MDHEN and CDR2 is SYDVKM. V lost 7 bases, J lost 3 bases, and 16 bases lay in between. The CDR3 covers 15 residues. CDR3 protein: CASTKRGGHNQPQHF. The DNA for the CDR3 is TGTGCCAGCACCAAAAGGGGGGGCCACAATCAGCCCCAGCATTTT.

This clone has just one count. The genes are TRBV6-6 and TRBJ2-7; D not certain. Germline assignment: CDR1 MNHNY and CDR2 SVGAGI (reference sequence). V was clipped by 3 bases and J by 3 bases, with 6 bases between them. This CDR3 is 12 amino acids long. The CDR3 here is CASSYRGYEQYF. Here the CDR3 DNA reads TGTGCCAGCAGTTATCGAGGCTACGAGCAGTACTTC.

The V and J genes are TRBV19 and TRBJ1-4; possibly TRBD1 for D (6 bases). V gave up 3 bases and J gave up 2 bases, with 10 bases separating them. Germline values: CDR1 LNHDA, CDR2 SQIVND (reference sequence). This CDR3 has 15 residues. CDR3 sequence reads: CASSIPQGTNEKLFF. For the CDR3, the DNA is TGTGCCAGTAGTATCCCCCAGGGGACTAATGAAAAACTGTTTTTT.

V usage is TRBV5-1 and J usage is TRBJ2-2; D perhaps matches TRBD1 (5 bases). In germline, CDR1 is SGHRS, CDR2 YFSETQ. Trimming took 1 base from V and 7 from J, leaving 14 bases between them. The CDR3 runs 15 residues. The chain's CDR3 is CASSLSQGIGGELFF. The CDR3 nucleotides are TGCGCCAGCAGCTTGTCCCAGGGAATAGGCGGGGAGCTGTTTTTT.

The chain couples TRBV5-1 to TRBJ2-1; D is possibly TRBD2 (6 bases). In germline, CDR1 is SGHRS, CDR2 YFSETQ. V was shortened by 4 bases and J by 3 bases, with 14 bases between the two germline ends. This CDR3 region has 15 residues. CDR3 nucleotides: TGCGCCAGCAGCGGGGTTGCGGGACTCTACAATGAGCAGTTCTTC. This gives the protein CASSGVAGLYNEQFF.

This clone was detected only a few times. This sequence joins TRBV5-1 and TRBJ2-3, with D tentatively TRBD1 (5 bases). With 0 bases removed from V and 0 bases from J, the gap between germline ends came to 5 bases. Germline V CDR1 and CDR2: SGHRS, YFSETQ. The CDR3 loop spans 14 amino acids. The CDR3 DNA is TGCGCCAGCAGCTTGGACAGGAGCACAGATACGCAGTATTTT. It yields the protein CASSLDRSTDTQYF.

CDR3 coding DNA: TGCAGCGTTGCACAGGCCCCCTTCAACACTGAAGCTTTCTTT. Protein product: CSVAQAPFNTEAFF. The chain carries TRBV29-1 and TRBJ1-1; D perhaps matches TRBD1 (5 bases). Trimming cost V 4 bases and J 2 bases, with 14 bases left between them. In germline, CDR1 is SQVTM, CDR2 ANQGSEA. This CDR3 spans 14 amino acids.

The chain combines TRBV11-2 with TRBJ2-1; the match to TRBD2 covers 8 bases. Germline V gene data show CDR1 as SGHAT and CDR2 as FQNNGV. CDR3 length equals 18 residues. The ends lost 2 bases at V and 1 base at J; junction bases unmatched: 10. The CDR3 region has the DNA TGTGCCAGCAGCTTATTAGCGGGGCCGACCTTTTCCTACAATGAGCAGTTCTTC. It is translated as CASSLLAGPTFSYNEQFF.

The chain is built from TRBV12-5 and TRBJ1-1, with TRBD1 matching 7 bases. This CDR3 is 13 amino acids long. Germline V lookup: CDR1 LGHNT, CDR2 FRNRAP. The junction had 6 bases not matched to a gene; V was cut back by 5 bases and J by 6 bases. The DNA of the CDR3 is TGTGCTAGTGGTACCGACAGGGATCCTGAAGCTTTCTTT. Residues: CASGTDRDPEAFF.